These 30 T cell receptor beta chains originate from one sample sequenced in a study of blood T cell repertoires in COVID-19. Sequenced by immunoSEQ multiplex PCR; TCRdb stores in-frame clones only, minus some. Among 150,000 to 200,000 clones listed, less than 85% were seen once. Sequenced: peripheral blood. The receptor source for this set is a human donor with acute or convalescent COVID-19. The donor label of this sample is uncertain.

This clone was detected only once. This chain links TRBV18 with TRBJ1-1; D may be TRBD1 (5 bases). The CDR3 is made up of 14 amino acids. V lost 4 bases to trimming and J lost 4 bases, with 13 bases between them. The germline CDR1 and CDR2 sequences are KGHSH and LQKENI. The CDR3 nucleotides read TGTGCCAGCTCACTTAAAAGGAGGGGCACTGAAGCTTTCTTT. It specifies CASSLKRRGTEAFF.

The CDR3 protein is CASSYSSGGARETQYF. CDR3 bases: TGTGCCAGCAGTTACAGTAGCGGGGGGGCCCGAGAGACCCAGTACTTC. The J gene is TRBJ2-5, the V gene TRBV6-5; 11 nucleotides align to TRBD2. Germline values: CDR1 MNHEY, CDR2 SVGAGI. The ends lost 2 bases at V and 4 bases at J; junction bases unmatched: 6. The CDR3 is 16 amino acids.

This clone was picked up one time. CDR3: CASSLEEIWDSESYGYTF. The CDR3, as DNA: TGTGCCAGCAGCTTGGAGGAGATATGGGACAGCGAGTCCTATGGCTACACCTTC. The rearrangement uses TRBV5-8 and TRBJ1-2; TRBD1 agrees at 7 bases. The germline CDR1 and CDR2 sequences are SGHTS and YDEGEE. Germline trimming cut 0 bases from V and 4 bases from J; bases unmatched to any gene: 15. CDR3 size: 18 residues.

V gene TRBV3-1 (or the pseudogene TRBV3-2) combines with J gene TRBJ1-4; tentatively, D is TRBD1 (6 bases). The CDR3 covers 16 residues. V lost 5 bases and J lost 3, with 16 bases in between. Looked up from germline, CDR1 is LGHDT and CDR2 is YNNKEL (reference sequence). CDR3 sequence (DNA): TGTGCCAGCAGCGCGGGGGGGGCGGTTGCTAATGAAAAACTGTTTTTT. Residues: CASSAGGAVANEKLFF.

The CDR3 DNA reads TGTGCCAGCAGCTCGAACACGAACACTGAAGCTTTCTTT. Translating gives CASSSNTNTEAFF. V usage is TRBV7-2 and J usage is TRBJ1-1; D is unresolved. There are 13 residues in the CDR3. V was trimmed by 4 bases and J by 1 base, leaving 7 bases between them. The germline V gene encodes CDR1 SGHTA and CDR2 FQGNSA.

The V and J genes are TRBV25-1 and TRBJ1-2; no clear D gene. Trimming took off 3 bases at V and 3 bases at J, with 5 bases between the two ends. This CDR3 comprises 12 residues. Germline assignment: CDR1 MGHDK and CDR2 SYGVNS. Here the CDR3 DNA reads TGTGCCAGCAGTGAGTTCGACTATGGCTACACCTTC. Amino acids: CASSEFDYGYTF.

In nucleotides, the CDR3 is TGTGCCAGCAGTTTATTCAGGCCAGATTTAGGCACTGAAGCTTTCTTT. Protein sequence: CASSLFRPDLGTEAFF. The chain is built from TRBV27 and TRBJ1-1; D is unresolved. Germline CDR1 is MNHEY and CDR2 is SMNVEV (reference sequence). V was clipped by 1 base and J by 4 bases, with 16 bases between them. The CDR3 spans 16 residues.

The rearrangement joins TRBV7-2 to TRBJ2-1, with D maybe TRBD2 (6 bases). V gave up 6 bases and J gave up 2 bases, with 14 bases separating them. This CDR3 spans 15 amino acids. CDR1 and CDR2 (germline): SGHTA, FQGNSA. Here the CDR3 DNA reads TGTGCCAGCAGTACCGGGACTCGAACCTACAATGAGCAGTTCTTC. Encoded protein: CASSTGTRTYNEQFF. The full variable domain, with the rest looked up from reference TRBV7-2 and TRBJ2-1, is GAGVSQSPSNKVTEKGKDVELRCDPISGHTALYWYRQSLGQGLEFLIYFQGNSAPDKSGLPSDRFSAERTGGSVSTLTIQRTQQEDSAVYLCASSTGTRTYNEQFFGPGTRLTVL.

The chain carries TRBV7-9 and TRBJ1-3, with D possibly matching TRBD1 (6 bases). The CDR3 loop spans 16 amino acids. Trimming left V 2 bases short and J 2 bases short, with 13 bases between. The V gene's germline CDR1 is SEHNR and CDR2 FQNEAQ (reference sequence). CDR3 nucleotide sequence: TGTGCCAGCAGCTTATTGGGCCAGGGGCCTGGAAACACCATATATTTT. It is translated as CASSLLGQGPGNTIYF.

This clone was recorded once. The chain couples TRBV27 to TRBJ1-6, with a weak D call TRBD1 (5 bases). Looked up from germline, CDR1 is MNHEY and CDR2 is SMNVEV (reference sequence). Trimming stripped 0 bases from V and 0 bases from J, with 18 bases between. CDR3 length: 20 residues. CDR3 bases: TGTGCCAGCAGTTTATCGCTTCGCAGGGCCCTTAGCTCCTATAATTCACCCCTCCACTTT. As protein: CASSLSLRRALSSYNSPLHF.

This clone occurred once. This chain links TRBV2 with TRBJ2-3; 10 nucleotides align to TRBD1. The CDR3 contains 18 residues. Germline V gene lookup returns CDR1 SNHLY and CDR2 FYNNEI. With 0 bases clipped from V and 6 bases from J, the junction kept 12 bases outside the gene matches. The CDR3, as DNA: TGTGCCAGCAGTGAAGCGCAAGGACAGGGGGGAAAGATTGATACGCAGTATTTT. Translated, it gives CASSEAQGQGGKIDTQYF.

The J gene is TRBJ2-5, the V gene TRBV18, with a possible D match to TRBD1 (6 bases). Germline V gene sequence: CDR1 KGHSH, CDR2 LQKENI. This CDR3 is built from 15 residues. Trimming left V 4 bases short and J 1 base short, with 13 bases between. CDR3 region: CASSLQGAPQETQYF. CDR3 DNA: TGTGCCAGCTCACTACAGGGCGCACCCCAAGAGACCCAGTACTTC.

This clone was recorded only once. V gene TRBV28 combines with J gene TRBJ1-6; 8 bases match TRBD1. Germline lookup yields CDR1 MDHEN and CDR2 SYDVKM. This CDR3 is built from 15 residues. The junction had 1 base not matched to a gene; V was cut back by 2 bases and J by 4 bases. CDR3 amino acids: CASSLDRGYNSPLHF. DNA of the CDR3: TGTGCCAGCAGTTTAGACAGGGGATATAATTCACCCCTCCACTTT.

This clone has only a few counts. The CDR3 DNA reads TGTGCCAGCAGCTTATCACAGGGAAGAACCCTGGCTCATGGCTACACCTTC. It is translated as CASSLSQGRTLAHGYTF. The chain combines TRBV7-6 with TRBJ1-2; tentative D call: TRBD1 (6 bases). This CDR3 comprises 17 residues. Germline V CDR1 and CDR2: SGHVS, FNYEAQ. V shed 2 bases and J shed 6 bases, with 22 bases lying between them.

The count of this clone is one. The chain combines TRBV12-3 or TRBV12-4 with TRBJ1-1, with 7 bases matching TRBD1. The length of the CDR3 is 13 residues. V lost 6 bases, J lost 11 bases, and 12 bases stayed unmatched. CDR3 protein: CASSLGGPTKAFF. DNA of the CDR3: TGTGCCAGCAGCCTAGGGGGCCCAACAAAGGCTTTCTTT.

V gene TRBV27 combines with J gene TRBJ2-7, with 9 bases aligning to TRBD2. Germline CDR1 is MNHEY and CDR2 is SMNVEV (reference sequence). V dropped 6 bases and J dropped 6; count of bases not matched to a gene: 9. The length of the CDR3 is 14 residues. The CDR3 sequence: CASRRGGDLIEQYF. CDR3 bases: TGTGCCAGCAGGCGGGGGGGGGACCTTATCGAGCAGTACTTC.

CDR3 DNA sequence: TGTGCCTGCTCCGGGACACTCAACACCGGGGAGCTGTTTTTT. Its protein is CACSGTLNTGELFF. The genes are TRBV19 and TRBJ2-2, with D possibly matching TRBD1 (6 bases). CDR3 length: 14 amino acids. Trimming left V 11 bases short and J 2 bases short, with 15 bases between. The germline V gene encodes CDR1 LNHDA and CDR2 SQIVND (reference sequence).

The DNA of the CDR3 is TGTGCCAGCAGTCAAGGGTCGCGAAGAGGGACTGAAGCTTTCTTT. Its protein product is CASSQGSRRGTEAFF. This chain links TRBV28 with TRBJ1-1; unclear D gene. V lost 5 bases to trimming and J lost 5 bases, with 18 bases between them. This CDR3 is 15 amino acids long. Germline assignment: CDR1 MDHEN and CDR2 SYDVKM.

This clone has just a few counts. V gene TRBV7-2 combines with J gene TRBJ2-7; D ambiguous. The V and J ends lost 1 base and 3 bases respectively, with 13 bases between them. Germline assignment: CDR1 SGHTA and CDR2 FQGNSA. The CDR3 has 15 residues. Here the CDR3 DNA reads TGTGCCAGCAGCTTAGGAGTTACAGCTAACTACGAGCAGTACTTC. Encoded protein: CASSLGVTANYEQYF.

This clone occurred a few times. This chain joins TRBV9 and TRBJ1-3; no firm D call. V was trimmed by 0 bases and J by 0 bases, leaving 7 bases between them. The CDR3 is made up of 15 amino acids. Germline V gene sequence: CDR1 SGDLS, CDR2 YYNGEE. CDR3 in DNA: TGTGCCAGCAGCGTAGAACCGGGCTCTGGAAACACCATATATTTT. Amino acids: CASSVEPGSGNTIYF.

The genes are TRBV12-3 or TRBV12-4 and TRBJ2-1, with 8 bases lining up with TRBD1. Trimming took 6 bases from V and 16 from J; bases not matched to a gene: 11. The CDR3 spans 12 residues. The CDR3 protein is CASSQRQGTFFF. DNA of the CDR3: TGTGCCAGCAGCCAGAGACAGGGGACCTTTTTCTTC.

The chain couples TRBV9 to TRBJ1-5; the match to TRBD1 covers 7 bases. The CDR3 extends over 16 amino acids. Germline CDR1 SGDLS, CDR2 YYNGEE. V lost 7 bases, J lost 3 bases, and 13 bases stayed unmatched. The CDR3 bases are TGTGCCAGCTCCTTGGGGGCAGGGGGGAACAATCAGCCCCAGCATTTT. This sequence encodes CASSLGAGGNNQPQHF.

This chain uses TRBV19 with TRBJ2-1, with 12 bases that match TRBD1. V was pared by 4 bases and J by 5 bases, with 15 bases of the junction left unmatched. CDR3 size: 19 residues. From germline, CDR1 is LNHDA and CDR2 SQIVND (reference sequence). CDR3 residues: CASSTLPGQGAFLNNEQFF. The CDR3 nucleotides read TGTGCCAGTAGTACACTACCGGGACAGGGGGCTTTCCTAAACAATGAGCAGTTCTTC.

J is TRBJ2-4 and V is TRBV7-3; 9 bases are a match to TRBD1. This CDR3 is built from 13 residues. Germline trimming cut 2 bases from V and 7 bases from J; bases unmatched to any gene: 0. CDR1 SGHTA and CDR2 FQGTGA come from the germline V gene. The CDR3 loop is CASSLGQGNIQYF. The CDR3 DNA reads TGTGCCAGCAGCTTAGGACAGGGGAACATTCAGTACTTC.

The chain links TRBV19 to TRBJ2-2; D might be TRBD1 (5 bases). CDR3 size: 15 residues. V gave up 8 bases and J gave up 1 base, with 14 bases separating them. The V gene's germline CDR1 is LNHDA and CDR2 SQIVND (reference sequence). The CDR3 nucleotides read TGTGCCAGTCATCCAGGGTACGTGAACACCGGGGAGCTGTTTTTT. It codes for CASHPGYVNTGELFF.

CDR3 in DNA: TGTGCCAGCAGCTTAGCGCCGACAGGGACTGGAAACACCATATATTTT. Its translation: CASSLAPTGTGNTIYF. This chain links TRBV7-2 with TRBJ1-3; TRBD1 agrees at 7 bases. The CDR3 sequence is 16 residues long. The germline CDR1 and CDR2 sequences are SGHTA and FQGNSA. The V gene end was trimmed by 0 bases and the J gene end by 2 bases; junction bases not matched to a gene: 4.

The V call is TRBV3-1 (or the pseudogene TRBV3-2), the J call TRBJ2-5, with TRBD2 matching over 16 bases. Trimming took 4 bases from V and 7 from J; bases not matched to a gene: 6. The V gene's germline CDR1 is LGHDT and CDR2 YNNKEL (reference sequence). This CDR3 is built from 16 residues. The CDR3: CASSRGLAGGSVTQYF. The CDR3 DNA is TGTGCCAGCAGCCGGGGACTAGCGGGGGGGAGCGTGACCCAGTACTTC.

The chain employs TRBV14 and TRBJ2-1, with TRBD2 matching over 7 bases. In germline, CDR1 is SGHDN, CDR2 FVKESK. V lost 0 bases to trimming and J lost 4 bases; unmatched junction nucleotides: 9. CDR3 length equals 17 residues. CDR3 nucleotides: TGTGCCAGCAGCCAAGATCTGGGGGGGTTCCTTTACAATGAGCAGTTCTTC. This codes for CASSQDLGGFLYNEQFF.

The chain employs TRBV14 and TRBJ2-7, with 9 bases lining up with TRBD2. Trimming at V came to 1 base and at J to 3 bases, leaving 7 bases not matched to a gene. Germline-derived CDR1 and CDR2 are SGHDN and FVKESK. This CDR3 has 16 residues. In nucleotides, the CDR3 is TGTGCCAGCAGCCAAGGTGGTAGCGGGAGAAGCTACGAGCAGTACTTC. Translation gives CASSQGGSGRSYEQYF.

The chain combines TRBV18 with TRBJ1-1; D may be TRBD1 (6 bases). Germline CDR1 KGHSH, CDR2 LQKENI. This CDR3 region has 15 residues. The V end lost 2 bases, the J end lost 3 bases, and 13 bases lay between the germline ends. DNA for the CDR3: TGTGCCAGCTCACCAAATTGGGGGCCGGACACTGAAGCTTTCTTT. Amino acids: CASSPNWGPDTEAFF. Full variable domain (remainder filled in from reference TRBV18 and TRBJ1-1): NAGVMQNPRHLVRRRGQEARLRCSPMKGHSHVYWYRQLPEEGLKFMVYLQKENIIDESGMPKERFSAEFPKEGPSILRIQQVVRGDSAAYFCASSPNWGPDTEAFFGQGTRLTVV.